This TCR beta chain was obtained from a study of beta chain features in type 1 diabetes. The isolated RNA, all of it, was reverse transcribed, so expressed TCRB transcripts were what got sequenced. Sequenced naive, central memory and regulatory T cell samples produced an average of about 3.6 million reads. Produced via immunoSEQ multiplex PCR; TCRdb's table is partial and in-frame only. The sample consists of approximately 250,000 clones, approximately 16% of them appearing once. V gave up 2 bases and J gave up 0 bases, with 9 bases separating them. The CDR3 contains 14 residues. CDR1 SGHDT and CDR2 YYEEEE come from the germline V gene. Findings and caveats of the study: Any HLA type influence on TCRB rearrangement was left unresolved here. The study found moderately but significantly shorter TCRB CDR3s in all four CD4+ subsets of Type 1 diabetes patients.

This clone was seen a few times. Antigen specificity is unknown. The source material was naive CD4+ T cells from blood. The sequence was obtained from a man between 25 and 39 years old with type 1 diabetes. V gene TRBV5-6 combines with J gene TRBJ2-7; D might be TRBD1 or TRBD2, each matching 5 bases. CDR3: CASSLPGSSYEQYF. The CDR3 DNA reads TGTGCCAGCAGCTTACCAGGGAGCTCCTACGAGCAGTACTTC.